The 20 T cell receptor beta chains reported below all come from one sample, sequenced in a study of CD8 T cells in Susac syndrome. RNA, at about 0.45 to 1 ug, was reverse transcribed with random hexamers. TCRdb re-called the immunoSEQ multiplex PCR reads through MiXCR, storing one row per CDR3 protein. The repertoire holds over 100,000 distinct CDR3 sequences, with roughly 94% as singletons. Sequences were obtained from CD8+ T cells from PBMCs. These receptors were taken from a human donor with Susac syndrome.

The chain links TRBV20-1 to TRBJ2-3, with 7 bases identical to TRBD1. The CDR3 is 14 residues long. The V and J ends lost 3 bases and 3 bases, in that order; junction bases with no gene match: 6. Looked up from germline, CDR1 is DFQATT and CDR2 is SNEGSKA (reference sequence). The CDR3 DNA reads TGCAGTGCTAGCCGGGACAGCCAGACAGATACGCAGTATTTT. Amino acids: CSASRDSQTDTQYF.

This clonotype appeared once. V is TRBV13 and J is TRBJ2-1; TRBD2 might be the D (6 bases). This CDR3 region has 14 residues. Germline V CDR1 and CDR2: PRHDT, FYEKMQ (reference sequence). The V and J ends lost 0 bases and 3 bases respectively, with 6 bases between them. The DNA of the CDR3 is TGTGCCAGCAGCTTAGGGCGGGGCTACAATGAGCAGTTCTTC. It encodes CASSLGRGYNEQFF.

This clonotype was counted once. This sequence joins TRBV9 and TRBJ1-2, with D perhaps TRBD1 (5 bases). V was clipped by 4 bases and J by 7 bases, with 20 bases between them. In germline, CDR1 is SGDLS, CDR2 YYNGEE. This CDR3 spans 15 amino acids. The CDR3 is CASSPMGGISGGYTF. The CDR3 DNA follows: TGTGCCAGCAGCCCTATGGGGGGAATCTCGGGTGGCTACACCTTC. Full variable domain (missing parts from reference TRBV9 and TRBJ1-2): DSGVTQTPKHLITATGQRVTLRCSPRSGDLSVYWYQQSLDQGLQFLIQYYNGEERAKGNILERFSAQQFPDLHSELNLSSLELGDSALYFCASSPMGGISGGYTFGSGTRLTVV.

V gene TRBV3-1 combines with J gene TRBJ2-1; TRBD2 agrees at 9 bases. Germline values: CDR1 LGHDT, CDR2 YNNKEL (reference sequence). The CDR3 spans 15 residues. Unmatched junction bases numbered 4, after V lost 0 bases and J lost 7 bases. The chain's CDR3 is CASSQEGGGENEQFF. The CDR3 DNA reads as TGTGCCAGCAGCCAAGAGGGCGGGGGGGAAAATGAGCAGTTCTTC.

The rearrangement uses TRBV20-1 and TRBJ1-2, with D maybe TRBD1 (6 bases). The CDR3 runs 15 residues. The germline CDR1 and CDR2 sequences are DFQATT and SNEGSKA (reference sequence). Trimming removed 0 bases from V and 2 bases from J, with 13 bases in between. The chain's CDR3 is CSARDGGQPNYGYTF. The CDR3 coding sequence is TGCAGTGCTAGAGATGGCGGACAGCCGAACTATGGCTACACCTTC.

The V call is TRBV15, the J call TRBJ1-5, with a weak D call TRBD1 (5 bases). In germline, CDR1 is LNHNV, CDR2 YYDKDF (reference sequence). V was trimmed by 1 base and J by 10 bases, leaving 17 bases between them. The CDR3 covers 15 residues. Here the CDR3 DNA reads TGTGCCACCAGCAGAGGGGGGGAGCAGTCTAGCCCCCAGCATTTT. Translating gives CATSRGGEQSSPQHF.

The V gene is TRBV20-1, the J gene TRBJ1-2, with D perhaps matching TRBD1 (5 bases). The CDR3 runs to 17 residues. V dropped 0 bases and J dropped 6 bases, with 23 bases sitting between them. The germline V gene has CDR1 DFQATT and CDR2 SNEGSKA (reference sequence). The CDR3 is CSARDLGGDWLEHGYTF. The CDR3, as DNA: TGCAGTGCTAGAGATCTGGGGGGAGACTGGCTGGAACATGGCTACACCTTC.

The CDR3 sequence is CASSFVGGVYEQYF. The CDR3 nucleotides are TGTGCCAGCAGCTTTGTTGGGGGAGTCTACGAGCAGTACTTC. The chain combines TRBV7-9 with TRBJ2-7; D is tentatively TRBD1 or TRBD2 (5 bases each). CDR3 length: 14 residues. Germline assignment: CDR1 SEHNR and CDR2 FQNEAQ (reference sequence). Deletions cut 3 bases from V and 3 bases from J, with 12 bases between.

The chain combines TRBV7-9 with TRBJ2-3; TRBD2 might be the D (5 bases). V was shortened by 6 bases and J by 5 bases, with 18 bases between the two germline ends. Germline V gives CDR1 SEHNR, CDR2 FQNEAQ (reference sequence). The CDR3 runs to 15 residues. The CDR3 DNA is TGTGCCAGCAGTCCCTTGGGCGGGCCAGGAGATACGCAGTATTTT. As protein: CASSPLGGPGDTQYF.

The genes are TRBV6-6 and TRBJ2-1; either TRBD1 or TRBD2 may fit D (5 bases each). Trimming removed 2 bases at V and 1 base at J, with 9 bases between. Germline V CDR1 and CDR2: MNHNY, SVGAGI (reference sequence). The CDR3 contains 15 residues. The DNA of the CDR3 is TGTGCCAGCAGTTACGAGGGGCCTTCCTACAATGAGCAGTTCTTC. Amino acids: CASSYEGPSYNEQFF.

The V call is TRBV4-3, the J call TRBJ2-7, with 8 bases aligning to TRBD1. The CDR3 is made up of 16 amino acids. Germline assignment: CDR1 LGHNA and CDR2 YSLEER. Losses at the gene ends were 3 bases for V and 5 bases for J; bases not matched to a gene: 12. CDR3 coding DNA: TGCGCCAGCAGCCACCCCCCCCAGACAGGGGTCCACGAGCAGTACTTC. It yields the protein CASSHPPQTGVHEQYF.

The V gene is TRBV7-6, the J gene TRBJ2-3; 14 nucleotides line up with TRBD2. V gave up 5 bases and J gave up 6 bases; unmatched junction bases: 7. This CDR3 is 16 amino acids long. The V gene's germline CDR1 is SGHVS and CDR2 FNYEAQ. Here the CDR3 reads CASSPGLAGGWDTQYF. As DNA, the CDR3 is TGTGCCAGCAGCCCAGGACTAGCGGGGGGCTGGGATACGCAGTATTTT.

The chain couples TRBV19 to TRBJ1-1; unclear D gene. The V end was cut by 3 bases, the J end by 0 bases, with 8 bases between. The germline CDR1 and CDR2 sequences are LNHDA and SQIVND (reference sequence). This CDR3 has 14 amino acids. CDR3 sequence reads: CASSMTQMNTEAFF. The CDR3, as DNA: TGTGCCAGTAGTATGACACAGATGAACACTGAAGCTTTCTTT.

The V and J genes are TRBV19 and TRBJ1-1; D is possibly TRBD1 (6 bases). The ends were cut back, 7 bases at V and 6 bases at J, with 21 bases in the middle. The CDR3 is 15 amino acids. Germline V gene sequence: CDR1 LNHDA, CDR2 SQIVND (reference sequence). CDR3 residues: CASTLVGGSLAEAFF. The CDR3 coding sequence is TGTGCCAGTACCCTAGTAGGGGGGAGCCTAGCTGAAGCTTTCTTT.

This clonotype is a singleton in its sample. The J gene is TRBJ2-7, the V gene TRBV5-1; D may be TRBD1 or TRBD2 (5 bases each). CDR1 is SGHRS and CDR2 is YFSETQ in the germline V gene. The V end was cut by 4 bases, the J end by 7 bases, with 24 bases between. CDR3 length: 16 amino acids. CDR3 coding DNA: TGCGCCAGCAGCGAACTAGATGGGGAATATAAGGGGGAGCAGTACTTC. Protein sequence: CASSELDGEYKGEQYF.

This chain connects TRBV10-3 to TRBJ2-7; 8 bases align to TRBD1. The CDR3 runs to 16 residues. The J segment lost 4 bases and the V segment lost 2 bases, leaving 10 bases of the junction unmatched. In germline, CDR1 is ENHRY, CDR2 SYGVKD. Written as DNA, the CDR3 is TGTGCCATCAGTGAGATAGTAACAGGGGGAAAATACGAGCAGTACTTC. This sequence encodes CAISEIVTGGKYEQYF.

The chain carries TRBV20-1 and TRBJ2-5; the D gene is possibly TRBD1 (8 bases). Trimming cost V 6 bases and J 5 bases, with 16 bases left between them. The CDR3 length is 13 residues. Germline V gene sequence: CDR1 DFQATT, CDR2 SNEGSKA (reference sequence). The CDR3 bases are TGCAGTGCCCGTACAGGGGGGGCGGAGACCCAGTACTTC. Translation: CSARTGGAETQYF.

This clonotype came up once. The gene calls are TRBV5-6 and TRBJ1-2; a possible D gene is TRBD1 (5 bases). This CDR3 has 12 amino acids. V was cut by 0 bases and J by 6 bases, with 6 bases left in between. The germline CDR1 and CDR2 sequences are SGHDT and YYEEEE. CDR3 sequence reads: CASSLEGDGYTF. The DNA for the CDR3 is TGTGCCAGCAGCTTGGAAGGGGATGGCTACACCTTC. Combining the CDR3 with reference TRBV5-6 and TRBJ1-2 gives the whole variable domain DAGVTQSPTHLIKTRGQQVTLRCSPKSGHDTVSWYQQALGQGPQFIFQYYEEEERQRGNFPDRFSGHQFPNYSSELNVNALLLGDSALYLCASSLEGDGYTFGSGTRLTVV.

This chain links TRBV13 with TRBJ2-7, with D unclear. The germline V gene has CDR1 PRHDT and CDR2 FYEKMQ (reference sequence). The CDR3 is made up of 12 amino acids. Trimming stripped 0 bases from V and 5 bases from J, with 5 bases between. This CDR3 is CASSLGGDEQYF. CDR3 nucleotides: TGTGCCAGCAGCTTAGGGGGTGACGAGCAGTACTTC.

The chain's CDR3 is CASSPSVGAESYGYTF. DNA of the CDR3: TGCGCCAGCAGCCCCTCTGTGGGGGCCGAGAGCTATGGCTACACCTTC. The genes are TRBV4-1 and TRBJ1-2; possible D gene TRBD1, 6 bases. The germline V gene encodes CDR1 MGHRA and CDR2 YSYEKL. CDR3 length equals 16 residues. V was pared by 4 bases and J by 4 bases, with 19 bases between.